The entry below gives a single TCR beta chain sequence along with its context. This clonotype was detected ten times or more. It lacks a known antigen. Within one base of it there is no much larger clone, and no base qualities were kept. Moderately to severely active disease, a Clinical Activity Score of at least 3, a NOSPECS grade of at least 4, and a duration under 3 months were present in ophthalmopathy patients. Any patient with an uncontrolled infection, another autoimmune disease, pregnancy or lactation was excluded. Diagnoses were based on clinical symptoms, serum thyroxine and TRAb, thyroid ultrasound and orbital computed tomography. PBMCs were separated from under 12 ml of fresh peripheral blood using Ficoll-Paque density gradient centrifugation. Trizol reagent was used to extract total RNA, and RNA quality was then checked on an Agilent 2100 Bioanalyzer. These data come from a study of T cells in Graves' hyperthyroidism and ophthalmopathy (dated by TCRdb to 2018 to 2020). For the study in its entirety: Peripheral blood was collected at initial diagnosis, before any treatment. To identify distinguishing TCR V-J signatures, a discovery cohort of around 100 patients was used, comprising roughly 45 with Graves' ophthalmopathy and around 57 with stable Graves' hyperthyroidism. Prospective prediction of ophthalmopathy was tested in an independent validation cohort of under 20 hyperthyroidism patients and 17 patients who later progressed to ophthalmopathy. The 100 or so discovery patients were randomly divided into training and test sets at a 7:3 ratio. In more than 5 Graves' hyperthyroidism patients, the study also compared T-cell repertoires from thyroid tissue with T-cell repertoires from blood. Once sampling was done, hyperthyroidism patients were given methimazole at a starting dose of 30 mg daily, whereas ophthalmopathy patients were given high-dose intravenous methylprednisolone. The paper reports TCR Vbeta CDR3 sequencing of over 120 peripheral blood samples: 43 ophthalmopathy, 75 to 80 hyperthyroidism and 17 progressor patients. What the research found in general, with its limitations: Ophthalmopathy was separated from stable hyperthyroidism by a 13 V-J signature model, with approximately 89% sensitivity and about 81% specificity obtained in cross-validation and 80%/75% obtained in testing. Sample size was not statistically predetermined, and investigators were not blinded to group allocation. During validation, the model predicted progression to ophthalmopathy a median of roughly six months ahead of onset, with approximately 70% sensitivity and 72% to 80% specificity. Most expanded thyroid clonotypes (frequency above 0.001) were also detected in blood, suggesting blood repertoires may reflect thyroid immune responses.

The TCR beta CDR3 regions were amplified from the RNA transcripts. For the first round of RT-PCR on the TCR CDR3, the HTBI primer set was used together with the Qiagen OneStep RT-PCR kit. The libraries were constructed in a second round of multiplex PCR and then size-selected and purified. Libraries were sequenced paired-end with 100 bp reads on an Illumina HiSeq2000. The study's own analysis went as follows. SOAPnuke was used to process the raw data, throwing out any read that contained adapters or uncalled bases, had a mean Phred below 15, or lacked an exact constant-primer or identifier match. High-quality paired reads were merged using COPE v1.2.5, and each unique nucleotide sequence was defined as a clonotype. MiTCR v1.1 was used to align the clonotypes against IMGT TRBV, TRBD and TRBJ reference segments. Only V-J combinations with frequency above 0.0001, covering 99.2% of repertoires, were analysed. A TCS score was defined as the ratio of F50 (clonal expansion) to E x V (chaos), with BLOSUM62-based TCRdist applied between CDR3 peptides within each V-J. Welch's t-statistics and random forest reduced around 550 V-J features to about 13, which were used in a naive Bayes classifier (R e1071). Thyroid-blood repertoire similarity was quantified with the Morisita-Horn index. The raw public data were reprocessed by TCRdb itself: fastp quality trimming at Q25, MiXCR clonotype calling, in-frame beta chains only. Identical CDR3 protein sequences are pooled into one entry, listed with their most common genes and DNA. TCRdb's processing, not the authors', yielded these V and J calls. The sample table contains about 610,000 distinct CDR3 sequences; only one count was recorded for roughly 14% of them. The leading ten clones occupy about 3.9% of the sample.

The V end loses 10 bases and the J end loses 0 bases, and a stretch of 15 bases separates them. The germline V gene sets CDR1 to MDHEN and CDR2 to SYDVKM. The cysteine opens and the phenylalanine closes a CDR3 of 14 amino acids. The sequence is cut down to CDR3 DNA, 42 bases in frame from base 1. The source material was blood. The TCR sequence derives from a woman aged 40 to 55 with Graves' ophthalmopathy. The chain is encoded by TRBV28 joined to TRBJ1-2; TRBD1 is perhaps the D gene, given 6 matching bases. The nucleotides read TGTGCCACGCGGCGGCAGGGGTCTAACTATGGCTACACCTTC. This gives the protein CATRRQGSNYGYTF.